This T cell receptor (beta chain) was captured by sequencing in a study of cytotoxic CD8 clonotypes in ibrutinib-treated CLL. The data were produced by immunoSEQ multiplex PCR, yet TCRdb's version contains in-frame clones alone and is incomplete. The sample includes about 200,000 clones, approximately 68% of them seen just once. Per germline, CDR1 MNHEY and CDR2 SVGAGI. Trimming took 0 bases from V and 1 from J, leaving 3 bases between them. This CDR3 has 13 residues. The input for sequencing was PBMCs, taken after 24 months of ibrutinib treatment. This clonotype originated in a human donor with chronic lymphocytic leukemia. The chain has TRBV6-5 and TRBJ2-5; D uncertain. The CDR3 DNA is TGTGCCAGCAGTTACTCGTTCCAAGAGACCCAGTACTTC. Amino acid sequence: CASSYSFQETQYF.